This section outlines one T cell receptor beta chain sequence together with its context. Its specificity is not known. Relative to the germline gene, one junction end is altered; a read error may explain this. The sample originates from a study of glioma-infiltrating T cells. Broader study findings: Non-neoplastic patients had below-expected tissue-blood divergence, while all gliomas exceeded expectation. Very few CDR3 sequences were shared between tissue and blood.

Using RNA template, CDR3s of TCR alpha and beta were amplified with iRepertoire arm-PCR. TCRdb fed the multiplex PCR reads into MiXCR, producing one record per CDR3 protein. The sample carries tens of thousands of distinct CDR3 sequences, 35% to 45% recorded once. This CDR3 comprises 13 residues. CDR1 and CDR2 (germline): SGHKS, YYEKEE (reference sequence). This receptor was taken from a human donor with low-grade glioma or glioblastoma, undergoing nonglioma brain surgery, or in good health (not recorded which). Sequenced: glioma tissue, nonneoplastic brain tissue, or PBMCs (not recorded which). The rearrangement joins TRBV5-5 to TRBJ1-1; D unclear. The chain's CDR3 is CASSYSGNTEAFF. The CDR3 coding sequence is TGTGCCAGCAGCTATTCGGGGAACACTGAAGCCTTCTTT.